This TCR beta chain was sequenced for a study of naive and memory T cell subsets. General observations from the study: Over 90% of naive TCR sequences appeared only once, unlike memory subsets. Especially in CD8 cells, naive repertoires contained a few larger clonotypes, possibly CD45RA-re-expressing memory cells.

In regard to this clonotype: Its antigen is not identified.

CDR3 length: 15 amino acids. V lost 6 bases to trimming and J lost 2 bases; unmatched junction nucleotides: 8. Germline CDR1 is SNHLY and CDR2 is FYNNEI. Both TRBC1 and TRBC2 were covered by a beta constant-region primer of two equimolar oligonucleotides. Nested alpha and beta constant-region primers with the SP2 primer drove four PCR rounds on ligated cDNA. TCRdb fed the UMI-ligation and nested PCR reads into MiXCR, producing one record per CDR3 protein. The sample holds more than 120,000 distinct CDR3 sequences, approximately 20% seen once. The receptor comes from a human donor in good health. The V gene is TRBV2, the J gene TRBJ2-7; TRBD2 agrees at 9 bases. The sequenced sample consisted of naive CD8+ T cells from blood. DNA for the CDR3: TGTGCCAGCAGGCGACTAGCGGTCCTGGCCTACGAGCAGTACTTC. It encodes CASRRLAVLAYEQYF.